The clone carrying this TCR beta chain has just a few counts. As originally analysed: Nucleated cell number was recorded as an estimate derived from reference gene primer amplification. Sequencing used immunoSEQ multiplex PCR; TCRdb keeps in-frame clones, though not all of them. That table supplies the V and J calls and clone size; D and trimming were determined from the DNA. The data show some 80,000 clones, more than 60% seen once. This specimen comes from a study of blood T cell repertoires in COVID-19. About the research overall: COVID-19 samples from acute and convalescent phases originated in the United States, Italy and Spain. Sample material is recorded as cDNA or gDNA derived from T cells, B-cell-depleted T cells, or PBMCs.

The germline V and J ends were trimmed by 4 bases and 5 bases, with 17 bases remaining between them. Germline V gene lookup returns CDR1 SGHTA and CDR2 FQGNSA. This CDR3 has 15 residues. The sample taken for sequencing was peripheral blood. V gene TRBV7-2 combines with J gene TRBJ1-2; possibly TRBD1 for D (5 bases). The receptor was derived from a woman aged 80 or older with active or convalescent COVID-19. CDR3 in DNA: TGTGCCAGCAGCTCATACGGCAGGGTAGGGTATGGCTACACCTTC. Its protein product is CASSSYGRVGYGYTF.